This TCR beta chain was observed in a study of cytomegalovirus exposure and HLA in healthy donors (dated by TCRdb to about 2017). With regard to the full study: According to an earlier analysis of a few hundred of the donors, roughly 180 million T cells yielded 120 million or so unique TCR beta sequences and about 280 Gb of sequence data. An early release that covered about 600 HLA-typed donors contained approximately 300 gigabases of sequencing data and around 80 million unique TCR sequences. Among the roughly 430 genotyped donors, under 90% belonged to the genetic ancestry cluster associated with self-reported Caucasian donors. The study was designed to test whether signatures of past pathogen exposure could be identified by cataloging public T cell receptors. The study used immunosequencing to profile the T cell repertoires of approximately 640 subjects and linked those repertoires to cytomegalovirus serostatus. In addition to the first cohort of around 670 subjects, a separate validation cohort of approximately 110 different subjects was used. To predict cytomegalovirus infection status, the study brought together high-throughput TCR immunosequencing, statistical association of individual TCRs with disease status, and machine learning. In a later analysis, previously published TCR beta repertoires from 550 to 750 donors were re-analyzed and high-resolution HLA genotyping was added so that TCR occurrence patterns could be studied. In the later analysis, no new phenotypic data were used to find candidate immune exposures; instead, reliance was placed on TCR beta sequences and their occurrence across donors. An earlier analysis of some 500 of the donors used high-throughput TCR beta sequencing to judge whether each TCR beta V gene segment behaved as functional or pseudogenic. Donor age, sex, ethnicity and CMV serostatus were compiled together with the repertoire data. A later genetic analysis took genome-wide SNP genotypes for about 55% of the 666 donors and used that subset as a discovery cohort. Every repertoire in the discovery cohort had been generated on one and the same sequencing platform. HLA typing included class I and class II loci at four-digit resolution. The number of donors typed differed by locus, with 629-630 for A, B, C, DRB1 and DQB1, around 520 for DQA1, approximately 580 for DPA1, and 472 for DPB1. About five DR-DQ haplotypes were treated as single units for association and clustering because of strong linkage in the cohort. Among about 360 genotyped donors of the cohort, an average of approximately 240,000 unique TCR beta nucleotide sequences were sequenced per donor, roughly 20% of them non-productive. Here is what the overall study found, with its caveats: When HLA alleles, especially DR and DQ, strongly co-occurred, TCR associations were difficult to assign to individual alleles. In an earlier analysis of some 500 of the donors, most TCR beta V segments were observed in productive rearrangements about 87% or about 30% of the time, broadly matching IMGT annotations. Linkage disequilibrium might explain the correlated functional status among segregating V segments, but an unknown experimental factor could not be excluded. For the cohort, immune exposure information was limited to CMV serostatus. In both the original and validation cohorts, the classifier was reported to diagnose cytomegalovirus status with high specificity and sensitivity. A further reported finding was that TCR beta sequences accurately predicted the HLA-A and HLA-B alleles for most subjects in the first cohort. Most CMV-associated TCR beta chains appeared to be HLA-restricted in a later analysis, and the HLA associations seemed to be driven largely by CMV exposure. In this cohort, only TCR beta chains were sequenced, and detectable features were limited by the absence of alpha or paired-chain data. Compared with the roughly 700-donor mean, donors in an Asian-associated ancestry cluster had fewer N-insertions in productive TCRs, according to a later genetic analysis. In a later analysis, TCR association rates were found to vary across HLA loci, with the most associated TCRs seen for DRB1 alleles and the fewest for HLA-C alleles. At a false discovery rate of 0.05, a later analysis linked roughly 17,000 TCR beta sequences to specific HLA alleles. In vitro tests confirmed that a few of the cytomegalovirus-associated TCR beta chains recognize cytomegalovirus antigens. A later analysis found that HLA-associated TCR beta chains were more clonally expanded and had lower generation probabilities than equally common non-associated chains. The study gave a list of more than 150 TCR beta chains associated with cytomegalovirus. The earlier analysis of around 600 of the donors excluded some 15 rarely observed V segments, including chromosome 9 orphons, because counts were too low. V-gene and J-gene trimming of TCR beta chains was associated with a missense DCLRE1C variant in a later genetic analysis, and the association was replicated in an independent cohort. Because HLA typing was missing for some donors at each locus, association tests included only the typed subset. A cluster of highly shared sequence variants was judged likely to be a technical artifact of the sequencing pipeline. A later analysis reported that several top co-occurrence clusters appeared linked to parvovirus B19, influenza, CMV and Epstein-Barr virus. While some public TCRs were present in many individuals, most TCR sequences turned up only very rarely across donors. Some IMGT-functional V segments, including TRBV6-2 and TRBV6-3, could not be told apart with the 87-base-pair reads, so those segments were excluded. It was suggested by the authors that the approach could potentially be generalized to other disease states and immunological phenotypes. The presence/absence analyses assumed that sequencing depth was roughly uniform across donors, and that assumption may not be true.

The library relied on the immunoSEQ multiplex PCR assay. For the multiplex PCR, a mixture combining 60 forward primers for TCR Vbeta segments and 13 reverse primers for TCR Jbeta segments was used. The CDR3 region of rearranged TCR beta genes was amplified from genomic DNA by a multiplex PCR assay. On the Illumina HiSeq System, the amplified TCR beta libraries were sequenced as 87-base-pair reads. The paper's processing steps were these. In a later analysis, approximately 74 million unique TCR beta chains were counted across the 500 to 850 repertoires, and some 10 million of these chains were shared by at least two donors. Raw reads were error-corrected and collapsed into unique sequences by a nearest-neighbor algorithm in which closely related sequences were merged to remove PCR and sequencing errors. CDR3 sequences were aligned to IMGT reference sequences to assign V, D and J gene segments. For a sequence to be retained, a match of at least six nucleotides to both a V gene segment and a J gene segment was required. A rearrangement was called productive if the CDR3 had no stop codons and remained in frame with V and J, and every other rearrangement was called non-productive. CDR3 was defined by IMGT convention, running from the second conserved V-encoded cysteine to the conserved J-encoded phenylalanine. The earlier analysis of 450 to 750 of the donors excluded any sequence lacking an unambiguous match to a single V gene segment. In an earlier analysis of approximately 590 of the donors, a V segment was called functional when productive rearrangements were above 56.7%, and segregating when the standard deviation between donors exceeded 5%. To diagnose cytomegalovirus status from the catalog of TCR beta chain sequences, a statistical classification framework was built. A later analysis assigned V and J genes by comparing TCR nucleotide sequences with IMGT/GENE-DB human TR gene sequences. Using the TCRdist pipeline, a later analysis assigned CDR3 sequences along with most-parsimonious VDJ recombination scenarios. In a later analysis, every TCR beta chain was defined by the combination of its CDR3 amino acid sequence and its V-gene family, and reads without a unique V-gene family were dropped. In a later analysis, around 650 highly shared, low-generation-probability nucleotide sequences were removed to address suspected cross-contamination and a sequencing artifact. In a later analysis, a clonal expansion index was calculated for each public chain from normalized within-repertoire ranks of inferred template counts. A later analysis computed generation probabilities with a VDJ recombination model fitted to out-of-frame rearrangements, and checked the results against IGoR. In a later analysis, hypergeometric tests were used to score TCR-TCR, TCR-HLA and TCR-CMV co-occurrence, with a repertoire-size bias correction applied to TCR pairs. To estimate false discovery rates, a later analysis permuted the HLA or CMV assignments 20 times. A later analysis grouped co-occurring TCRs with DBSCAN, adding TCRdist sequence similarity when clustering within HLA-allele-positive subsets. Co-occurrence clustering excluded repertoires with fewer than 30,000 or more than 120,000 public chains, plus five with anomalous nucleotide sharing. What TCRdb holds here is the immuneACCESS table cut down to in-frame rearrangements. Part of the clones is not present; checked against another copy, under half of the missing clones reflect an unresolved V gene, and the others are unexplained. That table furnishes V, J and clone size, whereas the DNA furnished D and trimming. Present in this sample are tens of thousands of clones, roughly 61% of which were seen just once. 15% of the sample is in the top ten clones.

The cohort consisted of 670 or so healthy bone marrow donors. At the time of sampling, every cohort member was nominally healthy, though immune exposures that went unrecorded were likely present. The donor was CMV seropositive and was included in the group of 250 to 350 seropositive cohort members. A peripheral blood sample was provided by each donor, and peripheral blood mononuclear cells were used for TCR beta sequencing. The Qiagen DNeasy Blood Extraction Kit was used to extract genomic DNA from the blood cell samples. On this clone: The target of this receptor is not known. Qualities for individual bases were not recorded, and no much larger clone is one base off.

The germline V end is reduced by 5 bases and the J end by 5 bases; junction bases left unmatched: 3. Sequences SNHLY (CDR1) and FYNNEI (CDR2) are obtained from the germline V gene. Including the terminal cysteine and phenylalanine, the CDR3 comprises 14 residues. Only the CDR3 DNA stays, 42 bases, in frame from base 1. The chain employs TRBV2 and TRBJ1-4, with 9 bases aligning to TRBD1. Sequenced material: PBMCs. This receptor was identified in a woman aged 40 to 55 in good health and CMV-seropositive. DNA sequence: TGTGCCAGCAGTAAACAGGGGGCCAATGAAAAACTGTTTTTT. Protein translation: CASSKQGANEKLFF.